This T cell receptor (beta chain) was sequenced for a study of identical twins. MiXCR, run by TCRdb on the 5' RACE reads, gives a single entry per CDR3 protein. The sample shows more than 1.5 million distinct CDR3 sequences, more than 30% of them seen only once. Germline V lookup: CDR1 MGHDK, CDR2 SYGVNS. The CDR3 spans 13 residues. Trimming removed 2 bases from V and 7 bases from J, with 9 bases in between. This sequence was found in a newborn girl in good health. Sequencing was done on a sample of cord blood. The rearrangement uses TRBV25-1 and TRBJ2-1; D unresolved. The CDR3 spells CASSEKGANEQFF. CDR3 coding DNA: TGTGCCAGCAGTGAAAAGGGCGCAAATGAGCAGTTCTTC.